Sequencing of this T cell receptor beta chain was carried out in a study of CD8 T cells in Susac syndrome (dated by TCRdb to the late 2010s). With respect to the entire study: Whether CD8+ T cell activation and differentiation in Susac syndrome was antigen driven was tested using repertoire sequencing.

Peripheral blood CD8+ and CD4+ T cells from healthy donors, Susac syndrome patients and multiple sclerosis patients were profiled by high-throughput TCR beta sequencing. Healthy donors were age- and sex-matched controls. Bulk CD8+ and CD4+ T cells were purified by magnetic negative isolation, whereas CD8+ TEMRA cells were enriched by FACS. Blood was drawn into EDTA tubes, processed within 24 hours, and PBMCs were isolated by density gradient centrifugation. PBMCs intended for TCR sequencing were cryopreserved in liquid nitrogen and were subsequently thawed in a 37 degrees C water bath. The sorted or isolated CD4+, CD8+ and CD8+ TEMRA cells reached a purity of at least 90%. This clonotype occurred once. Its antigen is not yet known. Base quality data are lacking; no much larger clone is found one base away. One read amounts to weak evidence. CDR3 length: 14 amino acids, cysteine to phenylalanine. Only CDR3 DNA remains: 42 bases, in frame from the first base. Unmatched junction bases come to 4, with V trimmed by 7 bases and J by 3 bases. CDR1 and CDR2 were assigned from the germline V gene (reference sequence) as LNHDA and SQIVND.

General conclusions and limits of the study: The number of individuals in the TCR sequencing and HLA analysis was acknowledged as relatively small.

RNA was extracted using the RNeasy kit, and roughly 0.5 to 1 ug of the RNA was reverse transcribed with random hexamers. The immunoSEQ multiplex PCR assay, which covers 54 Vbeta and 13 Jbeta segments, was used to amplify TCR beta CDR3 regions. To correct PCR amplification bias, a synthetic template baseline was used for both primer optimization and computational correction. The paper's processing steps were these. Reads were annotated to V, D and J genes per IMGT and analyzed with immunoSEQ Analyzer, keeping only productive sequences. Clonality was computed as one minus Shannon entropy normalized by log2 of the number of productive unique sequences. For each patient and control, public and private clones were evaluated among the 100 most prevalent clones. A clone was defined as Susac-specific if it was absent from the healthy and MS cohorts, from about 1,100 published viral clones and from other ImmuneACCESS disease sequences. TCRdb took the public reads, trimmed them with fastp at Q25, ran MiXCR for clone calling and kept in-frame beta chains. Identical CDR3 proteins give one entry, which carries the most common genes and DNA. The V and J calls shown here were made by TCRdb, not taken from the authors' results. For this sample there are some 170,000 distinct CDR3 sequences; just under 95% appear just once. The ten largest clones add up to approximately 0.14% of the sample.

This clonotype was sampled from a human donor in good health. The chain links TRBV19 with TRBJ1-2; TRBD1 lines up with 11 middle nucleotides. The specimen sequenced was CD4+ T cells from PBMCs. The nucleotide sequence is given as TGTGCCAGTATCCGGGACAGGGGGGACTATGGCTACACCTTC. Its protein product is CASIRDRGDYGYTF.